This TCR beta chain was recovered during a study of blood T cell repertoires in COVID-19 (dated by TCRdb to 2018 to 2021). Background on the whole study: Collaborator samples came from the United States, Italy and Spain and covered acute and convalescent phases of COVID-19. Deeply sampled blood TCRbeta repertoires from subjects exposed to, actively infected with, or recovered from COVID-19 were included in the dataset. Samples came from the ongoing ImmuneRACE study (first 160 participants) plus 1,254 subjects from 6 global collaborators. The prospective study material was composed of cDNA or gDNA derived from T cells, B-cell-depleted T cells, or PBMCs. Where available, HLA class I and class II types were obtained from metadata supplied by the sample provider rather than from assay-based typing. Nearly every sample came with metadata listing a de-identified subject ID, COVID-19 status, age in years and sex. The repertoires were released in a freely available public database meant as a resource for research on the immune response to SARS-CoV-2. Study-wide findings and limitations: The quantity of clinical and demographic metadata differed by source and by participant and was supplied without curation.

TCRbeta CDR3 regions were amplified from genomic DNA using the immunoSEQ Assay, a bias-controlled multiplex PCR. The authors' analysis ran thus. The number of nucleated cells in each sample was estimated from the amplification of reference gene primers within the assay. To quantify the absolute abundance of each unique TCRbeta CDR3 rearrangement, sequence reads were collapsed and filtered. For each sample, productive Simpson clonality was calculated as the square root of Simpson's diversity index over productive rearrangements. TCRdb limited this immuneACCESS table to in-frame rearrangements with V and J called. A share of clones is missing; checked studies link under half to unresolved V genes, and the rest is unexplained. V and J calls and clone size come straight from that table; D and trimming were deduced from the DNA. This sample comprises roughly 81,000 clones, around nine tenths of them detected only once. The top ten hold around 8% of the sample.

The CDR3 covers 15 residues, taking in both the cysteine and the phenylalanine. The CDR3 DNA has 45 bases and is translated from base 1. From a lookup of the germline V gene (reference sequence), CDR1 and CDR2 are LNHDA and SQIVND. From V the trimming removes 8 bases and from J it removes 0 bases, while the gene matches leave 7 bases of the junction unaccounted for. Details on this clone: There is no known antigen for this receptor. Base qualities are missing; no much larger clone stands one base away.

Collaborating institutions collected whole blood in K2EDTA tubes following their own protocols. For TCRbeta analysis, collaborator samples were shipped as frozen whole blood, as isolated PBMCs, or as DNA extracted from either sample type. The sequencing input was peripheral blood. The clonotype originates from a man aged 25 to 40 with acute or convalescent COVID-19. The rearrangement combines TRBV19 with TRBJ1-5; 7 bases in between match TRBD1. The sequence in DNA is TGTGCCAGTCTCCGGACAGGACTTAGCAATCAGCCCCAGCATTTT. It translates to CASLRTGLSNQPQHF.